This entry lists 9 T cell receptor beta chains sequenced from one sample in a study of tumor-infiltrating lymphocytes in primary liver carcinoma. A primer in the constant region served to generate TCR beta cDNA from 450 to 600 ng of total RNA. ARM-PCR was slightly modified, and three nested multiplex PCR rounds with it gave rise to the TCR beta libraries. Amplification in the first two PCR rounds was performed using TRBV1-TRBV30 forward primers and a C-beta reverse primer for approximately 10 cycles each. TCRdb independently ran MiXCR on the multiplex PCR reads; one entry per CDR3 protein. The profile shows about 200,000 distinct CDR3 sequences, 65% of them singletons. Unsorted whole blood served as the source of blood RNA, and germline DNA was extracted as well. Sequenced: peripheral blood. These receptors all stem from a woman aged 60 to 75 with primary liver carcinoma and hepatitis B virus infection.

This clonotype was detected once. One end of the junction is discordant with germline, which a read error may explain. The chain employs TRBV12-3 or TRBV12-4 and TRBJ2-2; 10 bases are shared with TRBD2. This CDR3 spans 16 amino acids. CDR3 DNA: TGTACCAGCAGCCCACCACTAGCGGGAAGCACAGGGGAGCTGTTTTTT. This gives the protein CTSSPPLAGSTGELFF.

J is TRBJ2-4 and V is TRBV4-1; TRBD2 matches 10 bases. The CDR3 loop spans 19 amino acids. Per the germline V gene, CDR1 is MGHRA and CDR2 is YSYEKL. The J segment lost 9 bases and the V segment lost 4 bases, leaving 21 bases of the junction unmatched. CDR3 in amino acids: CASSPTGLAVTVANIIQYF. Here the CDR3 DNA reads TGCGCCAGCAGCCCCACCGGACTAGCGGTAACGGTCGCCAATATCATTCAGTACTTC.

A note on this clonotype: The germline gene is not matched at one end of the junction; a read error may be the cause. The chain links TRBV11-2 to TRBJ2-3; unclear D gene. Germline assignment: CDR1 SGHAT and CDR2 FQNNGV. The CDR3 is 13 residues long. CDR3: CASSLVLPNPQYF. The CDR3 region has the DNA TGTGCCAGCAGCTTAGTCCTCCCCAATCCGCAGTATTTC.

Remarks on this clonotype: Possible read error: a much larger clone is one base away. The chain joins TRBV4-1 to TRBJ2-7, with 9 bases lining up with TRBD1. V lost 0 bases, J lost 7 bases, and 7 bases stayed unmatched. This CDR3 has 15 amino acids. The V gene's germline CDR1 is MGHRA and CDR2 YSYEKL. CDR3 DNA: TGCGCCAGCAGCCAAGAACGGACAGGGGTTTATGAGCAGTACTTC. It specifies CASSQERTGVYEQYF.

A note on this clonotype: No conserved phenylalanine or tryptophan ends this CDR3, so it is likely a read error. The chain recombines TRBV12-3 or TRBV12-4 with TRBJ1-5; tentative D call: TRBD1 (5 bases). The CDR3 consists of 14 residues. Trimming left V 2 bases short and J 6 bases short, with 11 bases between. The CDR3 DNA reads TGTGCCAGCAGTTTAAAGGGACTGAGTCAGCCCCAGCATTCT. Protein sequence: CASSLKGLSQPQHS.

This clonotype was observed a few times. V is TRBV7-9 and J is TRBJ1-2; D is undetermined. CDR3 length: 12 residues. Per the germline V gene, CDR1 is SEHNR and CDR2 is FQNEAQ (reference sequence). V shed 2 bases and J shed 6 bases, with 7 bases lying between them. The CDR3 DNA reads as TGTGCCAGCAGCTTACCTGATCATGGCTACACCTTC. Translating gives CASSLPDHGYTF.

For this clonotype: A junction end diverges from the germline sequence, so it may reflect a read error. V gene TRBV2 combines with J gene TRBJ2-7; D ambiguous. The CDR3 has 13 residues. Looked up from germline, CDR1 is SNHLY and CDR2 is FYNNEI. CDR3 coding DNA: TGTACCAGCAGTCCGATGGGAATGCACGAGCAGTACTTC. It translates to CTSSPMGMHEQYF.

In its sample, this clonotype was seen many times. The chain recombines TRBV6-5 with TRBJ2-5; the D is unclear. The germline V gene encodes CDR1 MNHEY and CDR2 SVGAGI. CDR3 length: 14 amino acids. Trimming cost V 2 bases and J 0 bases, with 7 bases left between them. The CDR3 reads CASSYLPNQETQYF. CDR3 coding DNA: TGTGCCAGCAGTTACCTTCCTAACCAAGAGACCCAGTACTTC.

Comments on this clonotype: A junction end diverges from the germline sequence, so it may reflect a read error. The rearrangement links TRBV29-1 to TRBJ2-3; no clear D gene. This CDR3 has 13 residues. Germline V CDR1 and CDR2: SQVTM, ANQGSEA. CDR3 region: CSVGATKTDAQYF. CDR3 DNA: TGCAGCGTTGGGGCCACGAAAACAGATGCGCAGTATTTT.